The source of this TCR beta chain is a study of regulatory T cells in long-lasting Graves disease. Study as a whole: In persistent Graves' disease, antithyroid drugs had been taken for over 5 years and TSH receptor antibodies stayed positive.

Points from the study as a whole: Lower TCR diversity characterized persistent Graves' patients relative to newly diagnosed patients. Persistent disease was associated with favored TRBV28 usage and with favored use of TRBJ1-2 and TRBJ2-5.

Time point indicated: persistent/refractory GD, antithyroid drugs over 5 years with positive TRAb. The TCR library was made from RNA that had been extracted from PBMCs in TRIzol. Relying on iRepertoire HTBI primers and Arm-PCR of CDR3 regions, the team built TCR beta libraries. Per the study methods: Identification yielded 55 to 75 TRBV and roughly 14 TRBJ segments across samples. Each CDR3 protein gets one entry after TCRdb re-called the multiplex PCR reads with MiXCR. The V and J calls shown here were made by TCRdb, not taken from the authors' results. Counted here are 360,000 or so distinct CDR3 sequences, roughly 23% occurring once; the ten biggest clones make up about 29%. Notes on this clonotype: Its antigen is undetermined.

The germline gives CDR1 LNHDA, CDR2 SQIVND (reference sequence). V gave up 3 bases and J gave up 4 bases; unmatched junction bases: 8. The CDR3 loop spans 16 amino acids. The source of this sequence is a middle-aged woman with Graves disease. This chain uses TRBV19 with TRBJ2-2; 7 nucleotides line up with TRBD2. The sequences come from peripheral blood mononuclear cells (PBMCs), collected when the disease was refractory, from a patient treated with antithyroid drugs. This chain's CDR3 is CASSIRRERGTGELFF. In DNA, the CDR3 is TGTGCCAGTAGTATCCGGCGGGAGAGGGGCACCGGGGAGCTGTTTTTT. Using reference TRBV19 and TRBJ2-2 for the parts outside the CDR3, the full variable domain is DGGITQSPKYLFRKEGQNVTLSCEQNLNHDAMYWYRQDPGQGLRLIYYSQIVNDFQKGDIAEGYSVSREKKESFPLTVTSAQKNPTAFYLCASSIRRERGTGELFFGEGSRLTVL.